Shown below are 15 T cell receptor beta chains from a single sample sequenced in a study of T cell repertoires in cytomegalovirus infection. These receptors are not linked to any known antigen. TCRdb processed the reads anew with MiXCR; each CDR3 protein has one entry. The top ten hold just over 90% of the sample, which has roughly 80,000 distinct CDR3 sequences, around 40% seen once. Sequences were derived from CD8+ T cells from cultured PBMCs, sampled from culture after CMV antigen stimulation. These receptors were taken from a human donor in good health (CMV status not recorded). Some clones in this sample may be carry-over from other donors' samples.

This clonotype occurred a few times. The V call is TRBV23-1, the J call TRBJ2-3; either TRBD1 or TRBD2 may supply D (5 bases each). TRBV23-1 is sorted into the ORF group, with uncertain function. The CDR3 covers 19 residues. V dropped 2 bases and J dropped 2 bases, with 23 bases sitting between them. The CDR3, as DNA: TGCGCCAGCAGTCAAGATCCGAGACAGCGGTCTGAGGACACAGATACGCAGTATTTT. Amino acids: CASSQDPRQRSEDTDTQYF.

This sequence joins TRBV7-2 and TRBJ2-6; D remains ambiguous. V was trimmed by 3 bases and J by 0 bases, leaving 12 bases between them. The CDR3 runs to 17 residues. Germline CDR1 is SGHTA and CDR2 is FQGNSA. CDR3 nucleotides: TGTGCCAGCAGCTTCCAGGTCGTCGCCTCTGGGGCCAACGTCCTGACTTTC. It codes for CASSFQVVASGANVLTF. Supplemented by reference TRBV7-2 and TRBJ2-6, the full variable domain reads GAGVSQSPSNKVTEKGKDVELRCDPISGHTALYWYRQSLGQGLEFLIYFQGNSAPDKSGLPSDRFSAERTGGSVSTLTIQRTQQEDSAVYLCASSFQVVASGANVLTFGAGSRLTVL.

This clonotype was seen more than once but under ten times. The chain joins TRBV11-2 to TRBJ1-4; D not certain. The CDR3 sequence is 14 residues long. Germline-derived CDR1 and CDR2 are SGHAT and FQNNGV. Trimming left V 1 base short and J 11 bases short, with 14 bases between. The DNA of the CDR3 is TGTGCCAGCAGCTTAGGGCGAGGCGGGTGGAAACTGTTTTTT. As protein: CASSLGRGGWKLFF.

The chain recombines TRBV6-2 or TRBV6-3 with TRBJ1-1; 10 nucleotides agree with TRBD1. CDR1 is MNHEY, CDR2 SVGEGT, per germline. The CDR3 is made up of 15 amino acids. With 6 bases clipped from V and 3 bases from J, the junction kept 7 bases outside the gene matches. The CDR3 loop reads CASSLDRGLYTEAFF. The CDR3 coding sequence is TGTGCCAGCAGCCTTGACAGGGGGCTGTACACTGAAGCTTTCTTT.

This clonotype was picked up a small number of times. This chain links TRBV6-5 with TRBJ1-3, with 9 bases that match TRBD1. CDR3 length: 17 residues. Per germline, CDR1 MNHEY and CDR2 SVGAGI. Trimming removed 0 bases from V and 4 bases from J; junction bases left unmatched: 7. CDR3 loop: CASSYSEQGAGGNTIYF. DNA for the CDR3: TGTGCCAGCAGTTACTCGGAACAGGGGGCAGGAGGAAACACCATATATTTT.

This clonotype has only a few counts. The gene calls are TRBV28 and TRBJ1-1, with D tentatively TRBD1 (5 bases). The ends were cut back, 6 bases at V and 6 bases at J, with 11 bases in the middle. The CDR3 has 12 residues. In germline, CDR1 is MDHEN, CDR2 SYDVKM. CDR3 coding DNA: TGTGCCAGCAGCCAGGGAGTTCCTGAAGCTTTCTTT. This gives the protein CASSQGVPEAFF.

This sequence joins TRBV19 and TRBJ1-1, with 8 bases identical to TRBD1. V lost 4 bases and J lost 5; bases outside the gene matches: 6. Germline V gene lookup returns CDR1 LNHDA and CDR2 SQIVND (reference sequence). This CDR3 is 14 amino acids long. CDR3 bases: TGTGCCAGTAGTACCGGACAGGGAGGGACTGAAGCTTTCTTT. Its translation is CASSTGQGGTEAFF.

This clonotype turned up a few times. The chain couples TRBV7-6 to TRBJ1-1; D is uncertain. This CDR3 has 12 residues. V shed 5 bases and J shed 7 bases, with 11 bases lying between them. Germline-derived CDR1 and CDR2 are SGHVS and FNYEAQ. The CDR3 region is CASSPWAGEAFF. The CDR3, as DNA: TGTGCCAGCAGCCCCTGGGCTGGTGAAGCTTTCTTT.

DNA for the CDR3: TGTGCCAGCAGTTCCAGCGGGGGGTTTATTGAGCAGTTCTTC. Translated: CASSSSGGFIEQFF. The V gene is TRBV12-3 or TRBV12-4, the J gene TRBJ2-1; 9 positions agree with TRBD2. J gave up 9 bases and V 4 bases, and 7 bases lay outside the gene matches. The CDR3 is 14 amino acids.

This clonotype was recorded once. It is likely a read error, because the conserved phenylalanine at the end of the CDR3 is missing. Because the CDR3's place on the DNA is in doubt, the DNA is left out and the CDR3 is given as listed by TCRdb. The chain employs TRBV4-1 and TRBJ2-1; TRBD2, as called in the table, went unchecked against the DNA. The CDR3 has 16 amino acids, counting both end residues. In germline, CDR1 is MGHRA, CDR2 YSYEKL. The CDR3: CASSQDMNGLAGGPQI.

This clonotype was seen a handful of times. J is TRBJ1-1 and V is TRBV6-5, with D possibly being TRBD1 (6 bases). Germline CDR1 and CDR2: MNHEY and SVGAGI. V was trimmed by 2 bases and J by 4 bases, leaving 8 bases between them. This CDR3 is built from 13 residues. This CDR3 is CASSYGGSTEAFF. CDR3 nucleotide sequence: TGTGCCAGCAGTTACGGGGGCAGCACTGAAGCTTTCTTT.

This clonotype was seen only a few times. V gene TRBV7-9 combines with J gene TRBJ1-1, with 8 bases lining up with TRBD1. The CDR3 extends over 16 amino acids. Germline CDR1 is SEHNR and CDR2 is FQNEAQ (reference sequence). V lost 3 bases, J lost 4 bases, and 10 bases stayed unmatched. Here the CDR3 reads CASSLAYYRGGTEAFF. The CDR3 nucleotides read TGTGCCAGCAGCTTGGCCTACTACAGGGGGGGCACTGAAGCTTTCTTT. Drawing the rest from reference TRBV7-9 and TRBJ1-1, the complete variable domain is DTGVSQNPRHKITKRGQNVTFRCDPISEHNRLYWYRQTLGQGPEFLTYFQNEAQLEKSRLLSDRFSAERPKGSFSTLEIQRTEQGDSAMYLCASSLAYYRGGTEAFFGQGTRLTVV.

The chain recombines TRBV4-3 with TRBJ1-1; D remains ambiguous. The length of the CDR3 is 19 residues. V lost 2 bases and J lost 0, with 22 bases in between. CDR1 and CDR2 (germline): LGHNA, YSLEER. The DNA for the CDR3 is TGCGCCAGCAGCCAAACAAAAACCCCCGTAGAGAGAGTGAACACTGAAGCTTTCTTT. Protein product: CASSQTKTPVERVNTEAFF.

V is TRBV7-8 and J is TRBJ1-4, with D uncertain. Deletions cut 4 bases from V and 0 bases from J, with 9 bases between. Germline assignment: CDR1 SGHVS and CDR2 FQNEAQ. The CDR3 is 15 residues long. The CDR3 reads CASSYRPSTNEKLFF. The CDR3 DNA sequence: TGTGCCAGCAGCTACCGGCCGTCAACTAATGAAAAACTGTTTTTT.

This rearrangement joins TRBV27 to TRBJ1-6; D call uncertain. The CDR3 is 14 residues long. Germline V gives CDR1 MNHEY, CDR2 SMNVEV (reference sequence). Deletions cut 6 bases from V and 9 bases from J, with 15 bases between. The CDR3 sequence: CASSRVNVFSPLHF. The CDR3 coding sequence is TGTGCCAGCAGCCGTGTGAATGTTTTTTCACCCCTCCACTTT.